The table lists the clone carrying this TCR beta chain with many counts. Its antigen is unknown. The record originates from a study of T cell repertoires in cytomegalovirus infection. Study-wide context: Used in the study were CMV epitopes, some recently identified and HLA-C-restricted, others well-studied and HLA-B-restricted. Overall study results and limits: Adding up the frequency of public TCR beta families identified people who carried CMV plus the relevant HLA.

TCRdb re-derived calls from the reads in MiXCR, one entry per CDR3 protein. The table records approximately 280,000 distinct CDR3 sequences, approximately 22% of them present only once. The TCR originated in a human donor in good health (CMV status not recorded). Some clones in this sample may be carry-over from other donors' samples. The sample consisted of cultured PBMCs, taken from culture after CMV antigen stimulation.

DNA of the CDR3: TGTGCCAGCAGGCCCCCCCTGAGCTCTGGGGCCAACGTCCTGACTTTC. Translation: CASRPPLSSGANVLTF. The chain has TRBV6-2 or TRBV6-3 and TRBJ2-6; D not resolved. V gave up 6 bases and J gave up 0 bases, with 12 bases separating them. The CDR3 totals 16 residues. Germline loops: CDR1 MNHEY, CDR2 SVGEGT.